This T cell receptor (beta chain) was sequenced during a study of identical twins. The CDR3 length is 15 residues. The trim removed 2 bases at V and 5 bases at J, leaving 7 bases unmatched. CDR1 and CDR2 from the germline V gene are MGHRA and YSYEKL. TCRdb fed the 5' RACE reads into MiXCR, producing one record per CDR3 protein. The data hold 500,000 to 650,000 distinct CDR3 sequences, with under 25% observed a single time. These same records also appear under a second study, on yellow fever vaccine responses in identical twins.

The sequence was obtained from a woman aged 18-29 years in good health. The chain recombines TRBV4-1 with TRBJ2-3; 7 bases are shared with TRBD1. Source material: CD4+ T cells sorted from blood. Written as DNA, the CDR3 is TGCGCCAGCAGCCAAAGAGACAGGGCGGTAGATACGCAGTATTTT. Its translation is CASSQRDRAVDTQYF.